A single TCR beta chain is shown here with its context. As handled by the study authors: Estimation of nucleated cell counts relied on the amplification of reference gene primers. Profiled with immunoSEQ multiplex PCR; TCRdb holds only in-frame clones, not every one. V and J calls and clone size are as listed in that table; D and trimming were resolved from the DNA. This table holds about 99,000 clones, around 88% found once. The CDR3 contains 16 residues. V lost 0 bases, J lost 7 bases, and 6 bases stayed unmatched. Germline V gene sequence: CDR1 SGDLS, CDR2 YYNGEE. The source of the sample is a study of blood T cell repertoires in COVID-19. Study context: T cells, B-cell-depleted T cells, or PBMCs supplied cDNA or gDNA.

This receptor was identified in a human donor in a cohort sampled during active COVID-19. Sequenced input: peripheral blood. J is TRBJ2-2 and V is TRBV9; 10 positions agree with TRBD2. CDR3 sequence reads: CASSVAGLAGVGELFF. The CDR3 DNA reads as TGTGCCAGCAGCGTAGCTGGGCTAGCGGGAGTCGGGGAGCTGTTTTTT.